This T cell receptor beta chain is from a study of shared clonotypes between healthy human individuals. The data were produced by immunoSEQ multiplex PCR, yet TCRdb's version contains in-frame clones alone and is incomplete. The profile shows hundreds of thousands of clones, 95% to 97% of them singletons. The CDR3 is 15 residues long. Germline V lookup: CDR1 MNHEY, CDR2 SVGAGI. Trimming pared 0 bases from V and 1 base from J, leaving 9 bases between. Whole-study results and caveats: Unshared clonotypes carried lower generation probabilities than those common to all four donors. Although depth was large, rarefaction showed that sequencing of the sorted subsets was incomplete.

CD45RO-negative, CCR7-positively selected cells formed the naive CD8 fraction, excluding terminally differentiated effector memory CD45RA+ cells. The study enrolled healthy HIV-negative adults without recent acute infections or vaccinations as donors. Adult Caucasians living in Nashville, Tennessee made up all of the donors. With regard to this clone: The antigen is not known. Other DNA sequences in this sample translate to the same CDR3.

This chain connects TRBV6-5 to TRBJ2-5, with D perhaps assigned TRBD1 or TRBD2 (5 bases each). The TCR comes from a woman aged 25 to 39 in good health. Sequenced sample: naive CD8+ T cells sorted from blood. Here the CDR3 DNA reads TGTGCCAGCAGTTACTCGACCGGGGCCCAAGAGACCCAGTACTTC. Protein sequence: CASSYSTGAQETQYF.